Each of the 17 T cell receptor beta chains below was sequenced from the same sample in a study of Graves' ophthalmopathy and Graves' hyperthyroidism (dated 2018 in TCRdb). Instrument on record: Illumina HiSeq 2000. For repertoire sequencing, TCR beta CDR3 regions were amplified from RNA transcripts. The first round of RT-PCR was done with HTBI primers and the Qiagen OneStep RT-PCR kit, and was followed by a second round of multiplex PCR, then size selection and purification. TCRdb took the public reads, trimmed them with fastp at Q25, ran MiXCR for clone calling and kept in-frame beta chains. Duplicate CDR3 protein sequences are folded into a single record with the most common DNA and genes. The sample table lists 900,000 to 1,200,000 distinct CDR3 sequences, less than 45% of them with a count of one. Clones ranked in the top ten supply 11% of the sample. Sequenced sample: peripheral blood or thyroid tissue (not recorded which). These receptors all come from an adult man with Graves' hyperthyroidism.

This clonotype was recorded at least ten times. This rearrangement joins TRBV9 to TRBJ1-2, with D unresolved. V lost 5 bases, J lost 3 bases, and 11 bases lay in between. The CDR3 has 13 amino acids. Per germline, CDR1 SGDLS and CDR2 YYNGEE. CDR3 residues: CASSPDTYYGYTF. Here the CDR3 DNA reads TGTGCCAGCAGTCCCGACACATACTATGGCTACACCTTC. Combining the CDR3 with reference TRBV9 and TRBJ1-2 gives the whole variable domain DSGVTQTPKHLITATGQRVTLRCSPRSGDLSVYWYQQSLDQGLQFLIQYYNGEERAKGNILERFSAQQFPDLHSELNLSSLELGDSALYFCASSPDTYYGYTFGSGTRLTVV.

This chain connects TRBV6-5 to TRBJ1-2; tentative D call: TRBD1 (6 bases). V lost 6 bases to trimming and J lost 3 bases, with 17 bases between them. This CDR3 comprises 15 residues. Germline V CDR1 and CDR2: MNHEY, SVGAGI. For the CDR3, the DNA is TGTGCCAGCAGCATACAGGGTCAGCTCGACTATGGCTACACCTTC. It codes for CASSIQGQLDYGYTF.

This clonotype was counted between two and nine times. The chain is built from TRBV9 and TRBJ1-1, with D possibly being TRBD1 (5 bases). Germline-derived CDR1 and CDR2 are SGDLS and YYNGEE. The germline V and J ends were trimmed by 4 bases and 7 bases, with 17 bases remaining between them. The CDR3 has 14 amino acids. The CDR3 loop reads CASSQERQGGEAFF. Written as DNA, the CDR3 is TGTGCCAGCAGCCAAGAGCGGCAGGGAGGTGAAGCTTTCTTT.

This clonotype appeared many times. The V call is TRBV5-1, the J call TRBJ2-5, with 10 bases fitting TRBD2. V lost 4 bases to trimming and J lost 2 bases; unmatched junction nucleotides: 8. Germline V gene lookup returns CDR1 SGHRS and CDR2 YFSETQ. The CDR3 consists of 16 residues. The CDR3 region is CASSPPSLAGQETQYF. In nucleotides, the CDR3 is TGCGCCAGCAGCCCACCATCACTAGCGGGGCAAGAGACCCAGTACTTC. Looking up the rest from reference TRBV5-1 and TRBJ2-5 gives the full variable domain: KAGVTQTPRYLIKTRGQQVTLSCSPISGHRSVSWYQQTPGQGLQFLFEYFSETQRNKGNFPGRFSGRQFSNSRSEMNVSTLELGDSALYLCASSPPSLAGQETQYFGPGTRLLVL.

CDR3 nucleotide sequence: TGTGCCAGCAGTTACTCGGCACCGAACACCGGGGAGCTGTTTTTT. Its protein product is CASSYSAPNTGELFF. The chain is built from TRBV6-5 and TRBJ2-2, with D unresolved. Germline V CDR1 and CDR2: MNHEY, SVGAGI. This CDR3 has 15 residues. Between the trimmed V and J ends, which lost 0 bases and 0 bases, there was a span of 5 bases.

This chain uses TRBV28 with TRBJ1-2, with D possibly being TRBD1 (6 bases). Germline V gene data show CDR1 as MDHEN and CDR2 as SYDVKM. This CDR3 region has 17 residues. The germline V and J ends were trimmed by 9 bases and 7 bases, with 30 bases remaining between them. CDR3 region: CASSPLGGGRSWPGYTF. The CDR3 DNA reads TGTGCCAGTAGTCCCCTCGGGGGGGGCAGATCCTGGCCTGGCTACACCTTC.

Only a few counts were recorded for this clonotype. The genes are TRBV19 and TRBJ1-5; tentatively, D is TRBD1 (5 bases). There are 17 residues in the CDR3. Germline-derived CDR1 and CDR2 are LNHDA and SQIVND (reference sequence). V shed 4 bases and J shed 0 bases, with 16 bases lying between them. CDR3 residues: CASSTGHTYYSNQPQHF. CDR3 coding DNA: TGTGCCAGTAGTACCGGACACACATACTATAGCAATCAGCCCCAGCATTTT.

J is TRBJ1-4 and V is TRBV12-3 or TRBV12-4; no definite D call. Between the trimmed V and J ends, which lost 7 bases and 1 base, there was a span of 10 bases. This CDR3 has 14 residues. CDR3 residues: CASTSRGTNEKLFF. The CDR3 region has the DNA TGTGCCAGCACCTCGCGGGGAACTAATGAAAAACTGTTTTTT.

V gene TRBV20-1 combines with J gene TRBJ1-1; D may be TRBD1 (6 bases). The germline gives CDR1 DFQATT, CDR2 SNEGSKA (reference sequence). V dropped 0 bases and J dropped 3 bases, with 14 bases sitting between them. The CDR3 covers 15 residues. The CDR3: CSARDLRGAHTEAFF. CDR3 DNA sequence: TGCAGTGCTAGAGATCTTCGGGGGGCGCACACTGAAGCTTTCTTT.

The V gene is TRBV20-1, the J gene TRBJ2-7; 12 nucleotides align to TRBD2. Germline lookup yields CDR1 DFQATT and CDR2 SNEGSKA (reference sequence). The V and J ends lost 5 bases and 2 bases, in that order; junction bases with no gene match: 7. This CDR3 is built from 15 residues. This chain's CDR3 is CSAAELAGGTYEQYF. DNA for the CDR3: TGCAGTGCTGCCGAACTAGCGGGAGGAACCTACGAGCAGTACTTC.

This chain links TRBV29-1 with TRBJ1-4, with no clear D. Trimming stripped 3 bases from V and 6 bases from J, with 11 bases between. CDR1 and CDR2 from the germline V gene are SQVTM and ANQGSEA. The CDR3 loop spans 13 amino acids. This CDR3 reads CSVDVGRDEKLFF. The CDR3 DNA follows: TGCAGCGTTGATGTAGGGAGGGATGAAAAACTGTTTTTT.

This clonotype was found a few times. The chain combines TRBV4-1 with TRBJ2-5; 8 bases map to TRBD1. CDR3 length: 14 amino acids. V shed 3 bases and J 4 bases; nucleotides not matched to a gene: 4. Germline V lookup: CDR1 MGHRA, CDR2 YSYEKL. The DNA of the CDR3 is TGCGCCAGCAGCCAGGTAGGACAGGGAGAGACCCAGTACTTC. Its protein is CASSQVGQGETQYF.

V usage is TRBV6-2 or TRBV6-3 and J usage is TRBJ1-5; D is unclear. With 2 bases removed from V and 4 bases from J, the gap between germline ends came to 15 bases. CDR1 is MNHEY, CDR2 SVGEGT, per germline. The CDR3 covers 16 residues. Here the CDR3 reads CASSYRRTGPNQPQHF. The CDR3 nucleotides are TGTGCCAGCAGTTACCGACGGACCGGGCCGAATCAGCCCCAGCATTTT.

CDR3 coding DNA: TGCGCCAGCAGCCAGGTAAATGTGGGCACTGAAGCTTTCTTT. As protein: CASSQVNVGTEAFF. The V gene is TRBV4-1, the J gene TRBJ1-1; D is uncertain. The CDR3 consists of 14 residues. Germline CDR1 and CDR2: MGHRA and YSYEKL. The V end lost 3 bases, the J end lost 4 bases, and 12 bases lay between the germline ends.

CDR3 amino acids: CASSRNRPTDTGELFF. In DNA, the CDR3 is TGTGCCAGCAGCAGAAACCGACCGACCGACACCGGGGAGCTGTTTTTT. The V and J genes are TRBV14 and TRBJ2-2, with unresolved D. The CDR3 extends over 16 amino acids. With 5 bases removed from V and 3 bases from J, the gap between germline ends came to 16 bases. Germline V gives CDR1 SGHDN, CDR2 FVKESK.

V gene TRBV2 combines with J gene TRBJ1-5; no definite D call. Germline V lookup: CDR1 SNHLY, CDR2 FYNNEI. The CDR3 runs 15 residues. The V end was cut by 1 base, the J end by 2 bases, with 9 bases between. The CDR3 loop is CASSEGTVGNQPQHF. The CDR3 nucleotides read TGTGCCAGCAGTGAAGGGACGGTAGGCAATCAGCCCCAGCATTTT.

This sequence joins TRBV29-1 and TRBJ2-7; 8 nucleotides agree with TRBD1. J gave up 6 bases and V 8 bases, and 6 bases lay outside the gene matches. The CDR3 consists of 11 residues. Germline V gene sequence: CDR1 SQVTM, CDR2 ANQGSEA. CDR3: CSSRDRFEQYF. CDR3 DNA: TGCAGCAGTAGGGACAGGTTCGAGCAGTACTTC.